These T cell receptor beta chains were read from a single sample in a study of Ad26.COV2.S vaccination and SARS-CoV-2 variants. This table comes from immunoSEQ multiplex PCR, and its TCRdb copy is limited to in-frame clones, with some not included. The sample includes some 640,000 clones, approximately 88% of them seen just once. The sample consisted of peripheral blood, taken in a trial of Ad26.COV2.S vaccine versus placebo. Source of these receptors: a person between 18 and 65 years old who received the Ad26.COV2.S COVID-19 vaccine or a placebo. The CDR3 runs from the conserved cysteine through the conserved F or W. Fields, in order: J gene, D gene, clone size, V gene, CDR3 DNA, CDR3 protein. D genes are given only for firm matches. A clone size is listed for some rows: how often the clone was seen (once, few, many), or a class if it is expanded.

j_gene: TRBJ1-4
d_gene: TRBD1
abundance: NA
v_gene: TRBV7-8
CDR3nt: TGTGCCAGCAGCTTACGGTCCGGGACAGGGTATGAAAAACTGTTTTTT
CDR3aa: CASSLRSGTGYEKLFF

j_gene: TRBJ1-2
d_gene: NA
abundance: few
v_gene: TRBV19
CDR3nt: TGTGCCAGTACTCGCTTGGAGGGGAGCCATGGCTACACCTTC
CDR3aa: CASTRLEGSHGYTF

j_gene: TRBJ1-5
d_gene: NA
abundance: once
v_gene: TRBV24-1
CDR3nt: TGTGCCACCAGTGATTCCTCTGGGGGCAATCAGCCCCAGCATTTT
CDR3aa: CATSDSSGGNQPQHF

j_gene: TRBJ2-1
d_gene: NA
abundance: NA
v_gene: TRBV30
CDR3nt: TGTGCCTGGAGTGTCCGTCGGGGACCACAGTTCTTC
CDR3aa: CAWSVRRGPQFF

j_gene: TRBJ2-7
d_gene: NA
abundance: few
v_gene: TRBV2
CDR3nt: TGTGCCCCATCTCTGGCGAGTACCTACGAGCAGTACTTC
CDR3aa: CAPSLASTYEQYF

j_gene: TRBJ2-5
d_gene: NA
abundance: NA
v_gene: TRBV19
CDR3nt: TGTGCCAGTAGATCAGATCAGGGGAGAGAGACCCAGTACTTC
CDR3aa: CASRSDQGRETQYF

j_gene: TRBJ1-6
d_gene: TRBD1
abundance: NA
v_gene: TRBV5-1
CDR3nt: TGCGCCAGCAGCTTGGCCAGGGACAGGGATAAAAATTCACCCCTCCACTTT
CDR3aa: CASSLARDRDKNSPLHF

j_gene: TRBJ2-1
d_gene: NA
abundance: NA
v_gene: TRBV19
CDR3nt: TGTGCCAGTAGTATCAGCAATGAGCAGTTCTTC
CDR3aa: CASSISNEQFF

j_gene: TRBJ2-3
d_gene: NA
abundance: NA
v_gene: TRBV12-3/TRBV12-4
CDR3nt: TGTGCCAGCCTGGGGGGGGCCACAGATACGCAGTATTTT
CDR3aa: CASLGGATDTQYF

j_gene: TRBJ2-1
d_gene: TRBD2
abundance: NA
v_gene: TRBV7-7
CDR3nt: TGTGCTAGCAGCCTCTGGGGAGCGGGGGATAATGAGCAGTTCTTC
CDR3aa: CASSLWGAGDNEQFF

j_gene: TRBJ1-3
d_gene: NA
abundance: NA
v_gene: TRBV30
CDR3nt: TGTGCCTGGAGTGTACAAGGACTCTCTGGAAACACCATATATTTT
CDR3aa: CAWSVQGLSGNTIYF

j_gene: TRBJ1-5
d_gene: NA
abundance: NA
v_gene: TRBV12-3/TRBV12-4
CDR3nt: TGTGCCAGCACCTTGGGGAGCAATCAGCCCCAGCATTTT
CDR3aa: CASTLGSNQPQHF

j_gene: TRBJ1-5
d_gene: NA
abundance: NA
v_gene: TRBV9
CDR3nt: TGTGCCAGCAGCGTAGGGGAACCGCCTAATCAGCCCCAGCATTTT
CDR3aa: CASSVGEPPNQPQHF

j_gene: TRBJ1-6
d_gene: NA
abundance: NA
v_gene: TRBV27
CDR3nt: TGTGCCAGCAGTTTCAGGGAAGGGAATTCACCCCTCCACTTT
CDR3aa: CASSFREGNSPLHF

j_gene: TRBJ2-3
d_gene: NA
abundance: NA
v_gene: TRBV3-1/TRBV3-2
CDR3nt: TGTGCCAGCAGCCAAGGGAGGGTGGCCCCTCCATCAGATACGCAGTATTTT
CDR3aa: CASSQGRVAPPSDTQYF

j_gene: TRBJ2-7
d_gene: NA
abundance: NA
v_gene: TRBV19
CDR3nt: TGTGCCAGTAGTATTCAGGGTTACGAGCAGTACTTC
CDR3aa: CASSIQGYEQYF

j_gene: TRBJ2-1
d_gene: NA
abundance: NA
v_gene: TRBV30
CDR3nt: TGTGCCTGGAGTAAGACCAATGAGCAGTTCTTC
CDR3aa: CAWSKTNEQFF

j_gene: TRBJ2-3
d_gene: NA
abundance: NA
v_gene: TRBV5-1
CDR3nt: TGCGCCAGCGGCAGTCGGAACACAGATACGCAGTATTTT
CDR3aa: CASGSRNTDTQYF

j_gene: TRBJ2-7
d_gene: TRBD1
abundance: NA
v_gene: TRBV7-9
CDR3nt: TGTGCCAGCAGCCCCGGGCTCTGGACAGGCGTATTCTCCTACGAGCAGTACTTC
CDR3aa: CASSPGLWTGVFSYEQYF

j_gene: TRBJ2-1
d_gene: NA
abundance: NA
v_gene: TRBV7-3
CDR3nt: TGTGCCAGCAGCAGGGGTAGCCCCTACAATGAGCAGTTCTTC
CDR3aa: CASSRGSPYNEQFF

j_gene: TRBJ2-7
d_gene: NA
abundance: NA
v_gene: TRBV10-3
CDR3nt: TGTGCCTCCCGAGGCAGCTACGAGCAGTACTTC
CDR3aa: CASRGSYEQYF

j_gene: TRBJ2-1
d_gene: NA
abundance: NA
v_gene: TRBV6-1
CDR3nt: TGTGCCAGCAGTGACGGACAGAGCTACAATGAGCAGTTCTTC
CDR3aa: CASSDGQSYNEQFF

j_gene: TRBJ1-5
d_gene: NA
abundance: NA
v_gene: TRBV7-2
CDR3nt: TGTGCCAGCAGCTTAGCGGTGCCAGGGGGCAATCAGCCCCAGCATTTT
CDR3aa: CASSLAVPGGNQPQHF

j_gene: TRBJ1-1
d_gene: NA
abundance: few
v_gene: TRBV10-3
CDR3nt: TGTGCCATCAGTGAGCCTTCAGTTAACACTGAAGCTTTCTTT
CDR3aa: CAISEPSVNTEAFF

j_gene: TRBJ2-3
d_gene: NA
abundance: NA
v_gene: TRBV11-2
CDR3nt: TGTGCCAGCAGCTTAGATCGAGGACAGTTCACAGATACGCAGTATTTT
CDR3aa: CASSLDRGQFTDTQYF

j_gene: TRBJ1-2
d_gene: NA
abundance: NA
v_gene: TRBV5-1
CDR3nt: TGCGCCAGCAGCCCCGCGGGGGACTATGGCTACACCTTC
CDR3aa: CASSPAGDYGYTF

j_gene: TRBJ2-4
d_gene: NA
abundance: NA
v_gene: TRBV6-2/TRBV6-3
CDR3nt: TGTGCCAGCAGTTACTCGGGGGGAGTACGGGCCAAAAACATTCAGTACTTC
CDR3aa: CASSYSGGVRAKNIQYF

j_gene: TRBJ2-2
d_gene: NA
abundance: NA
v_gene: TRBV27
CDR3nt: TGTGCCAGCAGTCTGGGACAACAGCTACCCGGGGAGCTGTTTTTT
CDR3aa: CASSLGQQLPGELFF

j_gene: TRBJ1-6
d_gene: TRBD1
abundance: NA
v_gene: TRBV3-1/TRBV3-2
CDR3nt: TGTGCCAGCAGCCAACCCGGACAGGGGTCACCCCTCCACTTT
CDR3aa: CASSQPGQGSPLHF

j_gene: TRBJ2-2
d_gene: NA
abundance: NA
v_gene: TRBV5-1
CDR3nt: TGCGCCAGCACCTTGGACGGGAACACCGGGGAGCTGTTTTTT
CDR3aa: CASTLDGNTGELFF

j_gene: TRBJ1-6
d_gene: NA
abundance: NA
v_gene: TRBV27
CDR3nt: TGTGCCAGCAGTTTACTGGGGGGGAATTCACCCCTCCACTTT
CDR3aa: CASSLLGGNSPLHF

j_gene: TRBJ1-5
d_gene: NA
abundance: many
v_gene: TRBV14
CDR3nt: TGTGCCAGCAGCGCCTTTAGCAATCAGCCCCAGCATTTT
CDR3aa: CASSAFSNQPQHF

j_gene: TRBJ2-2
d_gene: NA
abundance: few
v_gene: TRBV6-5
CDR3nt: TGTGCCAGCCGCGCTTGGGGGCGGAACACCGGGGAGCTGTTTTTT
CDR3aa: CASRAWGRNTGELFF

j_gene: TRBJ1-1
d_gene: NA
abundance: NA
v_gene: TRBV7-2
CDR3nt: TGTGCCAGCAGCTTAGTTAGAGGGGGACGGGCTTTCTTT
CDR3aa: CASSLVRGGRAFF

j_gene: TRBJ2-3
d_gene: NA
abundance: NA
v_gene: TRBV4-2
CDR3nt: TGTGCCAGCAGCCAAGCGTGGGCCAGCACAGATACGCAGTATTTT
CDR3aa: CASSQAWASTDTQYF

j_gene: TRBJ2-1
d_gene: TRBD2
abundance: NA
v_gene: TRBV7-2
CDR3nt: TGTGCCAGCAGCTTGGGGACTAGCAGCGCCCATGAGCAGTTCTTC
CDR3aa: CASSLGTSSAHEQFF

j_gene: TRBJ1-2
d_gene: TRBD1
abundance: NA
v_gene: TRBV4-2
CDR3nt: TGTGCCAGCAGCCAATCCCCGACAGGGGGGTTCTATGGCTACACCTTC
CDR3aa: CASSQSPTGGFYGYTF

j_gene: TRBJ2-5
d_gene: TRBD2
abundance: NA
v_gene: TRBV9
CDR3nt: TGTGCCAGCAGCCCCACTAGCGGCCAAGAGACCCAGTACTTC
CDR3aa: CASSPTSGQETQYF

j_gene: TRBJ2-2
d_gene: TRBD2
abundance: once
v_gene: TRBV14
CDR3nt: TGTGCCAGCAGCCAAGATCTAGCGGCTGGTGGCGGGGAGCTGTTTTTT
CDR3aa: CASSQDLAAGGGELFF

j_gene: TRBJ2-5
d_gene: TRBD2
abundance: NA
v_gene: TRBV25-1
CDR3nt: TGTGCCAGCAGTGAGGGCGGGAGACTTGAGACCCAGTACTTC
CDR3aa: CASSEGGRLETQYF

j_gene: TRBJ2-5
d_gene: NA
abundance: NA
v_gene: TRBV5-4
CDR3nt: TGTGCCAGCAGCTCCCGGCTCCAAGAGACCCAGTACTTC
CDR3aa: CASSSRLQETQYF

j_gene: TRBJ2-7
d_gene: NA
abundance: NA
v_gene: TRBV4-2
CDR3nt: TGTGCCAGCAGCCAAGTTAGGGGGGACTACGAGCAGTACTTC
CDR3aa: CASSQVRGDYEQYF

j_gene: TRBJ1-2
d_gene: NA
abundance: NA
v_gene: TRBV6-5
CDR3nt: TGTGCCAGCAGTTACTCGATGCAGGGAGGCTATGGCTACACCTTC
CDR3aa: CASSYSMQGGYGYTF

j_gene: TRBJ2-3
d_gene: NA
abundance: NA
v_gene: TRBV4-2
CDR3nt: TGTGCCAGCAGCCAAGTGGGGGGCGGGATACGGTCCAATACGCAGTATTTT
CDR3aa: CASSQVGGGIRSNTQYF

j_gene: TRBJ1-6
d_gene: NA
abundance: NA
v_gene: TRBV11-2
CDR3nt: TGTGCCAGCAGCTTAGGACGGGGCCAGAATTCACCCCTCCACTTT
CDR3aa: CASSLGRGQNSPLHF

j_gene: TRBJ1-3
d_gene: NA
abundance: few
v_gene: TRBV6-5
CDR3nt: TGTGCCAGCAGTTACTCGGGGGGAAACACCATATATTTT
CDR3aa: CASSYSGGNTIYF

j_gene: TRBJ2-7
d_gene: TRBD2
abundance: NA
v_gene: TRBV19
CDR3nt: TGTGCCAGTAGCCCCGGACTAGCCGGAGGGCAGTACTTC
CDR3aa: CASSPGLAGGQYF

j_gene: TRBJ2-5
d_gene: NA
abundance: NA
v_gene: TRBV7-8
CDR3nt: TGTGCCAGCAGCCTGTATGGATCGCGTCAAGAGACCCAGTACTTC
CDR3aa: CASSLYGSRQETQYF

j_gene: TRBJ2-7
d_gene: NA
abundance: NA
v_gene: TRBV18
CDR3nt: TGTGCCAGCTCACCCAATCGTGACGAGCAGTACTTC
CDR3aa: CASSPNRDEQYF

j_gene: TRBJ1-1
d_gene: NA
abundance: NA
v_gene: TRBV25-1
CDR3nt: TGTGCCAGCAGTAATGGTCAAACAGGTGAAGCTTTCTTT
CDR3aa: CASSNGQTGEAFF

j_gene: TRBJ2-7
d_gene: NA
abundance: once
v_gene: TRBV10-1
CDR3nt: TGCGCCAGCAGTGAGGGGGCCTACGAGCAGTACTTC
CDR3aa: CASSEGAYEQYF

j_gene: TRBJ2-1
d_gene: NA
abundance: NA
v_gene: TRBV30
CDR3nt: TGTGCCTGGAGTGTAGTCGTGACTGTGAGCTCCTACAATGAGCAGTTCTTC
CDR3aa: CAWSVVVTVSSYNEQFF

j_gene: TRBJ1-2
d_gene: NA
abundance: NA
v_gene: TRBV10-3
CDR3nt: TGTGCCATCACCTCGGACCGCGTCAGCTATGGCTACACCTTC
CDR3aa: CAITSDRVSYGYTF

j_gene: TRBJ2-7
d_gene: TRBD1
abundance: once
v_gene: TRBV5-1
CDR3nt: TGCGCCAGCAGCTTGGAAGGGACAGGGTTCTTCGAGCAGTACTTC
CDR3aa: CASSLEGTGFFEQYF

j_gene: TRBJ2-3
d_gene: TRBD2
abundance: NA
v_gene: TRBV3-1/TRBV3-2
CDR3nt: TGTGCCAGCAGCCCGCTCGGGCGGGAGGGTCGTACAGATACGCAGTATTTT
CDR3aa: CASSPLGREGRTDTQYF

j_gene: TRBJ1-4
d_gene: NA
abundance: NA
v_gene: TRBV27
CDR3nt: TGTGCCAGCAGTTTTTTAGGAGACGGTGAAAAACTGTTTTTT
CDR3aa: CASSFLGDGEKLFF

j_gene: TRBJ2-5
d_gene: TRBD2
abundance: once
v_gene: TRBV30
CDR3nt: TGTGCCTGTAGCGGGGGGGCGGAGACCCAGTACTTC
CDR3aa: CACSGGAETQYF